This TCR beta chain comes out of a study of vaccination and CD4 T cells after COVID-19. Broader study findings: Convalescent patients studied were relatively few, and early post-infection timepoints were absent.

Treatment indicated: approximately 9-day PBMC culture with coronavirus spike peptide pools or control peptides (ViraFEST assay). An unexposed donor provided the CD4+ T cells, which were collected before the COVID-19 pandemic (2011-2018). Fresh IL-2 medium replaced half the culture medium on days 3 and 7. As regards this clonotype: The antigen is undetermined.

V dropped 1 base and J dropped 8 bases, with 8 bases sitting between them. Germline CDR1 reads KGHSH; CDR2 reads LQKENI. The CDR3 covers 13 residues. An Oncomine TCR Beta short-read assay was used to sequence the DNA from cultured CD4+ T cells. DNA came from CD4+ T cells after culture. TCRdb redid the calling of the PCR reads with MiXCR, one entry per CDR3 protein. The table includes 10,000 or so distinct CDR3 sequences, approximately 31% detected once. Sequenced sample: CD4+ T cells from blood, cultured in vitro. This chain uses TRBV18 with TRBJ1-4; D is uncertain. The TCR sequence derives from a human donor in good health. CDR3 DNA: TGTGCCAGCTCACCACAGGGTTGGGAAAAACTGTTTTTT. Amino acids: CASSPQGWEKLFF.